A selection of T cell receptor beta chains follows, all from one sample in a study of long-term antiretroviral therapy in people with HIV. The protocol was immunoSEQ multiplex PCR, while the TCRdb copy is restricted to in-frame clones and leaves out a portion. This table has tens of thousands of clones, 76% appearing once. The sequences come from unsorted PBMCs, collected 1.1 years before starting antiretroviral therapy. The receptors shown here come from a woman aged 40 to 49 with HIV. Each CDR3 is given with its conserved first and last residue. The D gene is left open where the match is weak. Only part of the rows carry a size: once, few, many, or a class if the clone is expanded.

clone_size	v_call	d_call	j_call	cdr3_nt	cdr3_aa
-	TRBV5-1	-	TRBJ2-6	TGCGCCAGCAGCTTGGGACCGCGATCTGGGGCCAACGTCCTGACTTTC	CASSLGPRSGANVLTF
-	TRBV10-3	-	TRBJ1-2	TGTGCCATCAGTGCTCCAGGGCCTCCTGCTAACTATGGCTACACCTTC	CAISAPGPPANYGYTF
-	TRBV9	-	TRBJ1-2	TGTGCCAGCAGCGTACTGGCAGGGGACTATGGCTACACCTTC	CASSVLAGDYGYTF
-	TRBV6-5	TRBD1	TRBJ1-1	TGTGCCAGCAAGGGGACAGGGGAAAACACTGAAGCTTTCTTT	CASKGTGENTEAFF
-	TRBV27	-	TRBJ1-2	TGTGCCAGCAGTTTTTCTACGACATCTTTCTACGGCTACACCTTC	CASSFSTTSFYGYTF
-	TRBV19	TRBD1	TRBJ1-2	TGTGCCAGTAATACCGGGACAGGGGGCGAAGTTTATGGCTACACCTTC	CASNTGTGGEVYGYTF
-	TRBV7-9	-	TRBJ1-2	TGTGCCAGCAGCCCCGGGGCCCGATACTATGGCTACACCTTC	CASSPGARYYGYTF
-	TRBV10-1	-	TRBJ2-3	TGCGCCAGCAACATGGACTATCGCACAGATACGCAGTATTTT	CASNMDYRTDTQYF
once	TRBV4-3	-	TRBJ1-3	TGCGCCAGCAGTTACTTCCGAGCGGGTGGAAACACCATATATTTT	CASSYFRAGGNTIYF
-	TRBV10-2	TRBD1	TRBJ1-1	TGCGCCAGCAGTGAGCCCACAGGGACAGGGCGTAGAACTGAAGCTTTCTTT	CASSEPTGTGRRTEAFF
-	TRBV6-6	-	TRBJ2-7	TGTGCCAGCAGCCAAAATAAAGTAAATCTGGGCGAGCAGTACTTC	CASSQNKVNLGEQYF
-	TRBV7-2	TRBD1	TRBJ1-6	TGTGCCAGCAGCCAGAGTACCGGGACAGCAGGTTCACCCCTCCACTTT	CASSQSTGTAGSPLHF
-	TRBV6-5	TRBD1	TRBJ1-3	TGTGCCAGCAGCTCCGGACAGGGAACGGACACCATATATTTT	CASSSGQGTDTIYF
few	TRBV9	TRBD1	TRBJ1-2	TGTGCCAGCAGCATCGGACAGGCCGGGAGTAACTATGGCTACACCTTC	CASSIGQAGSNYGYTF
few	TRBV9	TRBD2	TRBJ2-2	TGTGCCAGCAGCGTAGCTTCCCTAGCGGGAATACTACCCGGGGAGCTGTTTTTT	CASSVASLAGILPGELFF
-	TRBV30	TRBD1	TRBJ1-1	TGTGCCTGGGCGACAGGGGTAGGGAACACTGAAGCTTTCTTT	CAWATGVGNTEAFF
-	TRBV5-1	TRBD2	TRBJ2-3	TGCGCCAGCAGCTTGGCCCCAGCGGGAGACCCAGATACGCAGTATTTT	CASSLAPAGDPDTQYF
-	TRBV19	TRBD1	TRBJ2-2	TGTGCCAGTAGGACAGGGGGAAATACTTGGAACACCGGGGAGCTGTTTTTT	CASRTGGNTWNTGELFF
-	TRBV5-4	TRBD2	TRBJ2-7	TGTGCCAGCAGATTAGCGGGAGAGGCGGACGAGCAGTACTTC	CASRLAGEADEQYF
-	TRBV29-1	-	TRBJ2-3	TGCAGCGTTGGTGTACAGTACACAGATACGCAGTATTTT	CSVGVQYTDTQYF
-	TRBV29-1	-	TRBJ1-2	TGCAGCGTTACCCGACAGCCGGCCTTC	CSVTRQPAF
-	TRBV29-1	-	TRBJ2-7	TGCAGCGTTGAAGAGGGGAACTCCCCCAGCTACGAGCAGTACTTC	CSVEEGNSPSYEQYF
-	TRBV14	-	TRBJ1-1	TGTGCCAGCAGGCGAAGGGGGAACACTGAAGCTTTCTTT	CASRRRGNTEAFF
-	TRBV19	-	TRBJ1-1	TGTGCCAGTAGCCCCGCGGGGGCGTCCACTGAAGCTTTCTTT	CASSPAGASTEAFF
-	TRBV9	-	TRBJ2-7	TGTGCCAGCAGCGTAGTTGGGGGCTACGAGCAGTACTTC	CASSVVGGYEQYF
-	TRBV29-1	TRBD2	TRBJ2-1	TGCAGCGTCGGGTCAGCGGGGGGTGGGAATGAGCAGTTCTTC	CSVGSAGGGNEQFF
-	TRBV4-1	-	TRBJ2-6	TGCGCCAGCAGCCAATTTTACATTACCTCTGGGGCCAACGTCCTGACTTTC	CASSQFYITSGANVLTF
few	TRBV30	-	TRBJ1-4	TGTGCCTGGAGGCGGGGCGTTGAAAAACTGTTTTTT	CAWRRGVEKLFF
few	TRBV6-6	-	TRBJ1-5	TGTGCCAGCAACAGAGGGGCACCCAATCAGCCCCAGCATTTT	CASNRGAPNQPQHF
-	TRBV19	TRBD1	TRBJ1-5	TGTGCCAGTAACGCCCTGACAGGGGCATTCCGCAATCAGCCCCAGCATTTT	CASNALTGAFRNQPQHF
-	TRBV5-4	TRBD1	TRBJ1-2	TGTGCCAGCAGCATTCCTGGTAGGGGGCCTGGTGGCTACACCTTC	CASSIPGRGPGGYTF
-	TRBV18	-	TRBJ2-3	TGTGCCAGCTCACCAGAGGCAGATACGCAGTATTTT	CASSPEADTQYF
-	TRBV5-1	TRBD2	TRBJ2-3	TGCACCAGCAGCTTGAGGGCGGTAGCGGGAGTCACAGATACGCAGTATTTT	CTSSLRAVAGVTDTQYF
few	TRBV7-9	-	TRBJ2-7	TGTGCCAGCAGCTTCCAGGGCTACGAGCAGTACTTC	CASSFQGYEQYF
-	TRBV13	-	TRBJ1-1	TGTGCCAGCACACCAACCGGGACCGACCGCGGTGCAGCTTTCTTT	CASTPTGTDRGAAFF
-	TRBV11-2	-	TRBJ2-5	TGTGCCAGCAGCTTAGCTGTGTACCAAGAGACCCAGTACTTC	CASSLAVYQETQYF
-	TRBV4-1	TRBD1	TRBJ2-1	TGCGCCAGCAGCCCGGGGACAGGGTGGGATGAGCAGTTCTTC	CASSPGTGWDEQFF
-	TRBV18	TRBD1	TRBJ2-2	TGTGCCAGCTCACGGACAGGGGCGAACACCGGGGAGCTGTTTTTT	CASSRTGANTGELFF
-	TRBV2	-	TRBJ2-4	TGTGCCAGCAGTGAACGACAGAAAAACATTCAGTACTTC	CASSERQKNIQYF
-	TRBV5-4	-	TRBJ2-7	TGTGCCAGCAGCTTTGCAGGGACCGACGAGCAGTACTTC	CASSFAGTDEQYF
-	TRBV5-8	-	TRBJ2-2	TGTGCCAGCAGCTTGGGGAAGTTCGTAACCGGGGAGCTGTTTTTT	CASSLGKFVTGELFF
once	TRBV7-8	TRBD1	TRBJ1-2	TGTGCCAGCAGCTTAGGTCCCGACAGGGTCAAGAGGGGCTACACCTTC	CASSLGPDRVKRGYTF
-	TRBV25-1	TRBD1	TRBJ1-1	TGTGCCAGCAGAGCGGACAGGGATGAGTCTGAAGCTTTCTTT	CASRADRDESEAFF
-	TRBV19	TRBD1	TRBJ1-5	TGTGCCAGTCATGGACAGGGTGGGGTGTTAGCCCAGCATTTT	CASHGQGGVLAQHF